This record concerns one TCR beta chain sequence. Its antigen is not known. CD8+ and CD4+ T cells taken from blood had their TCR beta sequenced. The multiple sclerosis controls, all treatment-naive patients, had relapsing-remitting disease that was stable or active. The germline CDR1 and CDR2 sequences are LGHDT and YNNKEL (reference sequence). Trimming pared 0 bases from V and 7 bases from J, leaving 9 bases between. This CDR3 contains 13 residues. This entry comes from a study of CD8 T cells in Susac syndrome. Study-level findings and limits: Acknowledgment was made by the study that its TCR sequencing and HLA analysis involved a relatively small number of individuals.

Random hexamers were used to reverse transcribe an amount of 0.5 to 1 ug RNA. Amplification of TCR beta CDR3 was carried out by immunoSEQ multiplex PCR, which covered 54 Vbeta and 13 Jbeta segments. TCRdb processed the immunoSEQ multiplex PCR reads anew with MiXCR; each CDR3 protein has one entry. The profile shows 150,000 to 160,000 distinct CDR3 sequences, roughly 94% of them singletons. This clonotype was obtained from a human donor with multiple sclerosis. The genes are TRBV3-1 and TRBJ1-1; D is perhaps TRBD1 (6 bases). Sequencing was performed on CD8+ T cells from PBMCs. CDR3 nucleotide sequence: TGTGCCAGCAGCCAAGAGGGGGCGGTTGAAGCTTTCTTT. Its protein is CASSQEGAVEAFF.